A single sample is the source of the 7 T cell receptor beta chains below, sequenced in a study of memory CD4+ T cells and cytomegalovirus serostatus. The method was immunoSEQ multiplex PCR; TCRdb's version includes in-frame clones alone and lacks a portion of them. The data contain under 75,000 clones, 80% of them singletons. Single viable CD3+CD4+CD8-CD45RO+ cells were sorted as the memory CD4+ T cells. The sequencing input was memory CD4+ T cells from blood. The receptor set was obtained from an adult in good health and CMV-seronegative. Some clones in this sample may be carry-over from other donors' samples.

The chain combines TRBV6-1 with TRBJ2-7; 11 bases match TRBD1. The CDR3 extends over 15 amino acids. Germline trimming cut 3 bases from V and 3 bases from J; bases unmatched to any gene: 4. CDR1 and CDR2 (germline): MNHNS, SASEGT. The CDR3 region has the DNA TGTGCCAGCAGTGACTCCGGGACAGGGGGCTACGAGCAGTACTTC. As protein: CASSDSGTGGYEQYF.

The J gene is TRBJ2-2, the V gene TRBV6-5, with D perhaps matching TRBD1 or TRBD2 (7 bases each). The CDR3 consists of 15 residues. Germline CDR1 and CDR2: MNHEY and SVGAGI. The V end lost 6 bases, the J end lost 3 bases, and 14 bases lay between the germline ends. DNA of the CDR3: TGTGCCAGCAGCCGACAGGGAGGGGACACCGGGGAGCTGTTTTTT. Translated, it gives CASSRQGGDTGELFF.

The rearrangement links TRBV4-1 to TRBJ1-2, with D unclear. Trimming stripped 5 bases from V and 3 bases from J, with 10 bases between. This CDR3 spans 13 amino acids. Germline CDR1 and CDR2: MGHRA and YSYEKL. The CDR3 reads CASSEGRDYGYTF. The CDR3 DNA follows: TGCGCCAGCAGCGAAGGACGGGACTATGGCTACACCTTC.

This clone was picked up a small number of times. V is TRBV10-3 and J is TRBJ2-2; TRBD2 aligns across 8 bases. V shed 10 bases and J 3 bases; nucleotides not matched to a gene: 4. CDR1 and CDR2 from the germline V gene are ENHRY and SYGVKD. The length of the CDR3 is 13 residues. CDR3: CASGRGDTGELFF. DNA of the CDR3: TGTGCCAGCGGGCGGGGGGACACCGGGGAGCTGTTTTTT.

This chain links TRBV30 with TRBJ2-1; 7 bases are a match to TRBD2. Unmatched junction bases numbered 6, after V lost 4 bases and J lost 3 bases. The CDR3 sequence is 14 residues long. Germline V gene lookup returns CDR1 GTSNPN and CDR2 SVGIG (reference sequence). This CDR3 reads CAWNSGDYYNEQFF. In DNA, the CDR3 is TGTGCCTGGAACTCGGGGGACTACTACAATGAGCAGTTCTTC. Supplemented by reference TRBV30 and TRBJ2-1, the full variable domain reads SQTIHQWPATLVQPVGSPLSLECTVEGTSNPNLYWYRQAAGRGLQLLFYSVGIGQISSEVPQNLSASRPQDRQFILSSKKLLLSDSGFYLCAWNSGDYYNEQFFGPGTRLTVL.

The chain is built from TRBV5-1 and TRBJ1-1, with TRBD1 as a possible D gene (6 bases). V was trimmed by 3 bases and J by 5 bases, leaving 14 bases between them. The CDR3 length is 14 residues. The V gene's germline CDR1 is SGHRS and CDR2 YFSETQ. CDR3 nucleotide sequence: TGCGCCAGCAGCTCGGGAGGGGGGGAGACTGAAGCTTTCTTT. Protein sequence: CASSSGGGETEAFF.

The chain couples TRBV5-1 to TRBJ1-1; 7 bases match TRBD1. The V gene end was trimmed by 5 bases and the J gene end by 0 bases; junction bases not matched to a gene: 4. Per germline, CDR1 SGHRS and CDR2 YFSETQ. This CDR3 has 14 residues. CDR3 loop: CASRTQGMNTEAFF. Here the CDR3 DNA reads TGCGCCAGCAGAACACAGGGGATGAACACTGAAGCTTTCTTT.